These 11 T cell receptor beta chains came from one sample sequenced in a study of glioma-infiltrating T cells after dendritic cell vaccination. Time point described: after dendritic cell vaccination, including at tumor progression/relapse. Assay used: immunoSEQ multiplex PCR; TCRdb lists only in-frame clones, some missing. Seen here are tens of thousands of clones, around 84% observed once, and the top ten hold 8.5%. The sample consisted of blood, taken after dendritic cell vaccination. Every receptor here comes from a human donor with glioblastoma.

This chain uses TRBV7-9 with TRBJ1-3; no definite D call. This CDR3 is 15 amino acids long. Germline V CDR1 and CDR2: SEHNR, FQNEAQ (reference sequence). V dropped 2 bases and J dropped 0 bases, with 8 bases sitting between them. CDR3 sequence (DNA): TGTGCCAGCAGCTTACCCTCCAGCTCTGGAAACACCATATATTTT. Translated: CASSLPSSSGNTIYF.

This clone was observed a single time. The V call is TRBV6-1, the J call TRBJ2-7; no firm D call. Between the trimmed V and J ends, which lost 10 bases and 2 bases, there was a span of 18 bases. The germline V gene has CDR1 MNHNS and CDR2 SASEGT. The CDR3 runs 14 residues. The CDR3 coding sequence is TGTGCCATCAGACTCACGGTTTTTACCTACGAGCAGTACTTC. Encoded protein: CAIRLTVFTYEQYF.

This clone was seen a single time. The rearrangement uses TRBV27 and TRBJ2-7, with 9 nucleotides matching TRBD2. Germline CDR1 reads MNHEY; CDR2 reads SMNVEV (reference sequence). V was clipped by 2 bases and J by 0 bases; unmatched bases: 8. The CDR3 runs to 17 residues. The CDR3 protein is CASSLKVSGRYSYEQYF. In DNA, the CDR3 is TGTGCCAGCAGTTTAAAGGTCAGCGGGAGGTACTCCTACGAGCAGTACTTC.

The gene calls are TRBV27 and TRBJ2-7, with TRBD1 as a possible D gene (6 bases). V was trimmed by 4 bases and J by 5 bases, leaving 18 bases between them. The length of the CDR3 is 15 residues. Germline V gives CDR1 MNHEY, CDR2 SMNVEV (reference sequence). CDR3 sequence: CASSWPPGHLNEQYF. The CDR3 DNA follows: TGTGCCAGCAGTTGGCCCCCGGGACACCTAAACGAGCAGTACTTC.

V and J are TRBV27 and TRBJ1-4, with a weak D call TRBD1 (5 bases). The CDR3 covers 15 residues. Germline assignment: CDR1 MNHEY and CDR2 SMNVEV (reference sequence). V lost 5 bases to trimming and J lost 5 bases, with 15 bases between them. The CDR3, as DNA: TGTGCCAGCAGTAACTCGGGACGGGGGAATGAAAAACTGTTTTTT. It encodes CASSNSGRGNEKLFF.

This chain links TRBV7-9 with TRBJ1-4; a weak D match, TRBD1 (6 bases). The CDR3 has 14 amino acids. The germline V gene encodes CDR1 SEHNR and CDR2 FQNEAQ (reference sequence). With 5 bases removed from V and 3 bases from J, the gap between germline ends came to 10 bases. CDR3 region: CASSIRGANEKLFF. The CDR3 nucleotides read TGTGCCAGCAGCATCAGGGGAGCTAATGAAAAACTGTTTTTT.

This rearrangement joins TRBV7-3 to TRBJ2-1; perhaps TRBD2 as D (5 bases). Germline V CDR1 and CDR2: SGHTA, FQGTGA. V was clipped by 5 bases and J by 3 bases, with 17 bases between them. The CDR3 sequence is 16 residues long. CDR3 nucleotide sequence: TGTGCCAGCAGCCCTCGATGGCAGACTAACTACAATGAGCAGTTCTTC. Translation: CASSPRWQTNYNEQFF.

The chain has TRBV19 and TRBJ1-3, with TRBD1 matching 7 bases. The V segment lost 3 bases and the J segment 4 bases; nucleotides outside the gene matches: 3. CDR3 size: 14 residues. CDR1 is LNHDA, CDR2 SQIVND, per germline (reference sequence). This chain's CDR3 is CASSMGTAGNTIYF. In DNA, the CDR3 is TGTGCCAGTAGTATGGGGACAGCCGGAAACACCATATATTTT.

This clone was recorded a few times. The rearrangement joins TRBV2 to TRBJ1-6; TRBD1 matches at 8 bases. Germline CDR1 reads SNHLY; CDR2 reads FYNNEI. CDR3 length: 13 amino acids. V was clipped by 6 bases and J by 9 bases; unmatched bases: 4. DNA for the CDR3: TGTGCCAGCAGCGGACAGGGACGTTCACCCCTCCACTTT. Amino acids: CASSGQGRSPLHF.

V usage is TRBV28 and J usage is TRBJ1-2; 12 bases agree with TRBD1. Germline CDR1 reads MDHEN; CDR2 reads SYDVKM. The CDR3 is made up of 15 amino acids. With V trimmed by 8 bases and J by 8 bases, 12 bases remained unmatched. In nucleotides, the CDR3 is TGTGCCAGCTTATCCTCCGGGACAGGGGGCTTCGGCTACACCTTC. Its translation: CASLSSGTGGFGYTF.

Concerning this clone itself: Other DNA sequences within the sample encode an identical CDR3. This chain connects TRBV7-8 to TRBJ2-5, with a tentative D call TRBD1 (5 bases). Germline values: CDR1 SGHVS, CDR2 FQNEAQ. The CDR3 runs 16 residues. The V gene lost 6 bases and the J gene lost 2 bases, with 19 bases spanning the gap. CDR3 in DNA: TGTGCCAGCAGTCGAGAGCGAATAGGGGCGCAAGAGACCCAGTACTTC. Protein sequence: CASSRERIGAQETQYF.